The next 18 T cell receptor beta chains were all read from a single sample in a study of blood T cell repertoires in COVID-19 (dated by TCRdb to about 2020). The protocol used for the library was the immunoSEQ multiplex PCR assay. As stored in TCRdb, this immuneACCESS dataset retains in-frame rearrangements with V and J assigned. A fraction of the clones does not appear; measured against another copy, unresolved V genes explain less than half of the discrepancy, and the remainder lacks a known reason. The sample data list around 270,000 clones, and about 85% of these were observed just once. 0.87% of the sample is taken by the ten largest. The sample consisted of peripheral blood. The receptors shown here come from a human donor with COVID-19, enrolled during active disease. The donor label of this sample is uncertain.

The V gene is TRBV5-5, the J gene TRBJ2-2; D is possibly TRBD1 (6 bases). This CDR3 contains 14 residues. Trimming left V 4 bases short and J 6 bases short, with 13 bases between. CDR1 is SGHKS and CDR2 is YYEKEE in the germline V gene (reference sequence). The CDR3 DNA reads as TGTGCCAGCAGCAGGGACACAGGGCCCGGGGAGCTGTTTTTT. Its protein is CASSRDTGPGELFF.

Of note for this clone: Other DNA variants within this sample encode the same CDR3. The chain carries TRBV4-3 and TRBJ1-6; 7 nucleotides align to TRBD1. The CDR3 loop spans 14 amino acids. Per the germline V gene, CDR1 is LGHNA and CDR2 is YSLEER. J gave up 8 bases and V 0 bases, and 1 base lay outside the gene matches. The CDR3 sequence: CASSQDRGDSPLHF. CDR3 sequence (DNA): TGCGCCAGCAGCCAAGACAGGGGGGATTCACCCCTCCACTTT.

The genes are TRBV7-3 and TRBJ2-3; TRBD1 agrees at 7 bases. V shed 5 bases, J shed 4 bases, and the junction held 6 bases outside the gene matches. The CDR3 consists of 14 residues. The germline gives CDR1 SGHTA, CDR2 FQGTGA. The CDR3 DNA reads as TGTGCCAGCAGCCTCAACACAGGGGCAGATACGCAGTATTTT. Its translation: CASSLNTGADTQYF.

There are a few counts of this clone. The rearrangement joins TRBV2 to TRBJ1-3; D not resolved. The V and J ends lost 6 bases and 1 base respectively, with 7 bases between them. This CDR3 has 13 residues. The germline V gene encodes CDR1 SNHLY and CDR2 FYNNEI. The CDR3 protein is CASSSESGNTIYF. The CDR3 coding sequence is TGTGCCAGCAGCTCTGAGTCTGGAAACACCATATATTTT.

V is TRBV5-8 and J is TRBJ1-4, with D possibly being TRBD1 (6 bases). The CDR3 is 14 amino acids. CDR1 is SGHTS, CDR2 YDEGEE, per germline. Deletions cut 1 base from V and 4 bases from J, with 8 bases between. CDR3: CASSLRQVNEKLFF. In DNA, the CDR3 is TGTGCCAGCAGCTTGAGACAGGTTAATGAAAAACTGTTTTTT.

In this sample, this clone turned up once. The chain has TRBV2 and TRBJ2-7, with D hard to call. V was pared by 4 bases and J by 2 bases, with 12 bases between. In germline, CDR1 is SNHLY, CDR2 FYNNEI. The CDR3 has 14 residues. CDR3 region: CASSVYSPTYEQYF. In nucleotides, the CDR3 is TGTGCCAGCAGTGTTTACAGCCCGACCTACGAGCAGTACTTC.

The genes are TRBV7-2 and TRBJ1-5, with 9 positions matching TRBD1. Germline CDR1 SGHTA, CDR2 FQGNSA. V dropped 5 bases and J dropped 5; count of bases not matched to a gene: 7. The CDR3 consists of 15 residues. The CDR3 is CASSPKGTGHQPQHF. The CDR3 DNA reads TGTGCCAGCAGCCCCAAGGGGACAGGGCATCAGCCCCAGCATTTT.

This rearrangement joins TRBV5-1 to TRBJ2-7; 9 bases line up with TRBD1. CDR3 length equals 15 residues. Trimming removed 4 bases from V and 5 bases from J; junction bases left unmatched: 10. Germline assignment: CDR1 SGHRS and CDR2 YFSETQ. The CDR3 region has the DNA TGCGCCAGCAGCGCTGGGACAGGGTACACGGACGAGCAGTACTTC. Its translation: CASSAGTGYTDEQYF.

The chain employs TRBV28 and TRBJ1-4; 8 nucleotides line up with TRBD1. Per the germline V gene, CDR1 is MDHEN and CDR2 is SYDVKM. CDR3 length: 14 amino acids. The trim removed 6 bases at V and 6 bases at J, leaving 6 bases unmatched. The CDR3 spells CASRIQGGDEKLFF. The CDR3 DNA reads as TGTGCCAGCAGAATACAGGGGGGAGATGAAAAACTGTTTTTT.

The gene calls are TRBV19 and TRBJ2-7; D remains ambiguous. The CDR3 length is 15 residues. The V end was cut by 1 base, the J end by 2 bases, with 12 bases between. The germline CDR1 and CDR2 sequences are LNHDA and SQIVND (reference sequence). This chain's CDR3 is CASSIAPNPAYEQYF. The DNA for the CDR3 is TGTGCCAGTAGTATAGCCCCCAATCCGGCCTACGAGCAGTACTTC.

This clone was seen a few times. The V call is TRBV10-3, the J call TRBJ1-3, with D possibly TRBD1 on 6 matching bases. V was cut by 2 bases and J by 0 bases, with 14 bases left in between. The CDR3 is 17 amino acids. Germline CDR1 reads ENHRY; CDR2 reads SYGVKD. CDR3 nucleotide sequence: TGTGCCATCAGTGAGCCCACACAGGGACACTCTGGAAACACCATATATTTT. Protein sequence: CAISEPTQGHSGNTIYF.

The chain joins TRBV2 to TRBJ2-5; D is possibly TRBD2 (5 bases). The CDR3 has 14 residues. CDR1 and CDR2 (germline): SNHLY, FYNNEI. Trimming took off 6 bases at V and 4 bases at J, with 15 bases between the two ends. This CDR3 is CASRRAAGGETQYF. As DNA, the CDR3 is TGTGCCAGCAGGCGGGCGGCGGGTGGAGAGACCCAGTACTTC.

The rearrangement uses TRBV28 and TRBJ1-2; D is uncertain. Trimming cost V 8 bases and J 7 bases, with 32 bases left between them. Germline V gene lookup returns CDR1 MDHEN and CDR2 SYDVKM. The CDR3 has 18 residues. For the CDR3, the DNA is TGTGCCAGCTATAGTTTTTCTGTACTCAATTACCGATTTATTGGCTACACCTTC. It translates to CASYSFSVLNYRFIGYTF.

The chain carries TRBV6-4 and TRBJ2-1; TRBD2 matches 8 bases. Germline CDR1 reads MRHNA; CDR2 reads SNTAGT. Losses at the gene ends were 3 bases for V and 5 bases for J; bases not matched to a gene: 6. CDR3 length: 15 residues. CDR3 amino acids: CASSEDSGENNEQFF. Written as DNA, the CDR3 is TGTGCCAGCAGTGAGGATAGCGGGGAAAACAATGAGCAGTTCTTC.

The chain couples TRBV30 to TRBJ1-2; 7 positions match TRBD1. Per germline, CDR1 GTSNPN and CDR2 SVGIG (reference sequence). The CDR3 is 11 residues long. After removal of 8 bases from V and 5 bases from J, the junction contained 5 bases not matched to a gene. CDR3 amino acids: CAASRGYGYTF. In nucleotides, the CDR3 is TGTGCCGCATCCAGGGGGTATGGCTACACCTTC. Using reference TRBV30 and TRBJ1-2 for the parts outside the CDR3, the full variable domain is SQTIHQWPATLVQPVGSPLSLECTVEGTSNPNLYWYRQAAGRGLQLLFYSVGIGQISSEVPQNLSASRPQDRQFILSSKKLLLSDSGFYLCAASRGYGYTFGSGTRLTVV.

This clone was recorded a few times. This chain links TRBV7-2 with TRBJ2-7; 10 positions match TRBD2. This CDR3 is built from 16 residues. Germline V gene lookup returns CDR1 SGHTA and CDR2 FQGNSA. V gave up 3 bases and J gave up 0 bases; unmatched junction bases: 5. CDR3 nucleotide sequence: TGTGCCAGCAGCTTGGCAGCGGGAGGGCCCTCCTACGAGCAGTACTTC. Translating it yields CASSLAAGGPSYEQYF.

This clone turned up a few times. The CDR3 bases are TGTGCCAGCAGCTTAGTGGGCGACTCCTACGAGCAGTACTTC. Its translation is CASSLVGDSYEQYF. V is TRBV7-2 and J is TRBJ2-7; unclear D gene. The CDR3 has 14 amino acids. Germline V gives CDR1 SGHTA, CDR2 FQGNSA. V was clipped by 1 base and J by 0 bases, with 7 bases between them.

The chain combines TRBV6-6 with TRBJ2-6, with D perhaps matching TRBD2 (7 bases). There are 16 residues in the CDR3. Germline CDR1 is MNHNY and CDR2 is SVGAGI (reference sequence). V gave up 2 bases and J gave up 2 bases, with 10 bases separating them. CDR3: CASSYAGAAGANVLTF. CDR3 nucleotide sequence: TGTGCCAGCAGTTACGCGGGGGCTGCTGGGGCCAACGTCCTGACTTTC.